These T cell receptor beta chains were read from a single sample in a study of cytomegalovirus exposure and HLA in healthy donors. The method was immunoSEQ multiplex PCR; TCRdb's version includes in-frame clones alone and lacks a portion of them. The table records around 64,000 clones, around 78% of them present only once. Sequenced sample: PBMCs. The receptors were gathered from a man aged 18 to 30 in good health and CMV-seropositive. CDR3s include the opening cysteine and the closing phenylalanine or tryptophan. D genes are given only for firm matches. Size is stated for part of the rows, as once, few or many counts, or as a class when the clone is expanded.

TRBJ1-3	TRBV10-2	TRBD1	-	TGCGCCAGCAGTGAGTCGGACAGGGGTTTTAGAAACACCATATATTTT	CASSESDRGFRNTIYF
TRBJ1-3	TRBV27	-	few	TGTGCCAGCAGTTTGGGCAGGGGAAACACCATATATTTT	CASSLGRGNTIYF
TRBJ2-3	TRBV9	-	-	TGTGCCAGCAGCGTAGAAGAAGGGGACACAGATACGCAGTATTTT	CASSVEEGDTDTQYF
TRBJ2-7	TRBV10-2	TRBD1	-	TGCGCCAGCAGTGTAACGGGACAGACCTACGAGCAGTACTTC	CASSVTGQTYEQYF
TRBJ1-2	TRBV6-5	TRBD1	-	TGTGCCAGCAGTGAGGGACAGTATAACTATGGCTACACCTTC	CASSEGQYNYGYTF
TRBJ1-2	TRBV30	-	-	TGTGCCTGGAGCGAAGCCCGAGGTGGCTACACCTTC	CAWSEARGGYTF
TRBJ1-1	TRBV30	TRBD1	-	TGTGCCTGGAGTTTTCCCCCGACAGGGAAAGCTTTCTTT	CAWSFPPTGKAFF
TRBJ1-2	TRBV28	-	-	TGTGCCAGCAGTTTTACCGGGTATGGCTACACCTTC	CASSFTGYGYTF
TRBJ1-1	TRBV30	-	-	TGTGCCTGGAGTTTCATGGCGAACACTGAAGCTTTCTTT	CAWSFMANTEAFF
TRBJ2-1	TRBV7-2	-	-	TGTGCCAGCAGCCTCCCGAGCGGGTACAATGAGCAGTTCTTC	CASSLPSGYNEQFF
TRBJ1-4	TRBV18	-	-	TGTGCCAGCTTTAGGGGAATTAATGAAAAACTGTTTTTT	CASFRGINEKLFF
TRBJ1-1	TRBV5-1	TRBD1	-	TGCGCCAGCAGCTTGGAGGGACAGGACACTGAAGCTTTCTTT	CASSLEGQDTEAFF
TRBJ1-1	TRBV13	-	-	TGTGCCAGCAGCTTGCCCCCTTACGGAGCTTTCTTT	CASSLPPYGAFF
TRBJ2-2	TRBV29-1	-	-	TGCAGCGTAGGCAGGTCGAACACCGGGGAGCTGTTTTTT	CSVGRSNTGELFF
TRBJ2-1	TRBV6-4	TRBD1	-	TGTGCCAGCAGTGACGTTGCCGGGACAGGGGGCGGTGAGCAGTTCTTC	CASSDVAGTGGGEQFF
TRBJ2-5	TRBV29-1	-	few	TGCAGCGTGGGCCGGGGGGAGACCCAGTACTTC	CSVGRGETQYF
TRBJ2-7	TRBV25-1	TRBD1	-	TGTGCCAGCCTAGACAGGGTAGGCGAGCAGTACTTC	CASLDRVGEQYF
TRBJ2-6	TRBV4-1	-	-	TGCGCCAGCAGCCAAGAGCGCGGCTCTGGGGCCAACGTCCTGACTTTC	CASSQERGSGANVLTF
TRBJ2-1	TRBV7-9	-	-	TGTGCCAGCAGGCCGGGACATCTCATTAATGAGCAGTTCTTC	CASRPGHLINEQFF
TRBJ2-1	TRBV7-6	-	-	TGTGCCAGCAGCTTAGCCTTTATAGATAATGAGCAGTTCTTC	CASSLAFIDNEQFF
TRBJ1-3	TRBV5-4	-	-	TGTGCCAGCAGAGACAGGAACTCTGGAAACACCATATATTTT	CASRDRNSGNTIYF
TRBJ1-4	TRBV4-1	-	-	TGCGCCAGCAGCCAAGCGGGTATTCAGAATGAAAAACTGTTTTTT	CASSQAGIQNEKLFF
TRBJ1-5	TRBV18	-	few	TGTGCCAGCTCACCAGGGAGGGATCAGCCCCAGCATTTT	CASSPGRDQPQHF
TRBJ1-5	TRBV29-1	-	-	TGCAGCGCCCGGGATGACGGCAATCAGCCCCAGCATTTT	CSARDDGNQPQHF
TRBJ2-5	TRBV29-1	TRBD2	-	TGCAGCGTCCTCGGACTAGCGGGGGGGAACCAAGAGACCCAGTACTTC	CSVLGLAGGNQETQYF